Presented here are 20 T cell receptor beta chains from one specimen sequenced in a study of cytomegalovirus exposure and HLA in healthy donors. The PCR made use of 60 Vbeta and 13 Jbeta primers. Measured with immunoSEQ multiplex PCR; TCRdb has only the in-frame clones, and not every one. The sample contains 140,000 to 150,000 clones, roughly four fifths of which appear only once. Sequencing input: PBMCs. These receptors were obtained from a man in his forties in good health and CMV-seropositive.

The CDR3 here is CASTPRLASSDTQYF. The CDR3 DNA reads as TGTGCCAGCACCCCAAGACTAGCGAGCTCCGATACGCAGTATTTT. The rearrangement links TRBV2 to TRBJ2-3; 8 bases are shared with TRBD2. The CDR3 spans 15 residues. Germline trimming cut 7 bases from V and 6 bases from J; bases unmatched to any gene: 12. Germline values: CDR1 SNHLY, CDR2 FYNNEI.

The J gene is TRBJ1-1, the V gene TRBV7-2, with D tentatively TRBD1 (6 bases). CDR3 size: 16 residues. CDR1 is SGHTA and CDR2 is FQGNSA in the germline V gene. V lost 6 bases and J 4 bases, leaving 21 bases between the germline ends. The CDR3 is CASSSRGIDGGTEAFF. CDR3 nucleotide sequence: TGTGCCAGCAGTTCCAGGGGAATCGATGGGGGCACTGAAGCTTTCTTT.

The rearrangement links TRBV7-2 to TRBJ2-7; 8 bases agree with TRBD1. This CDR3 has 15 amino acids. Per germline, CDR1 SGHTA and CDR2 FQGNSA. V gave up 5 bases and J gave up 7 bases; unmatched junction bases: 13. Written as DNA, the CDR3 is TGTGCCAGCAGCCCTACCGGGACAGGATGGGGTGAGCAGTACTTC. Translation gives CASSPTGTGWGEQYF.

This clone occurred a few times. The V call is TRBV27, the J call TRBJ1-4; possible D gene TRBD1, 5 bases. CDR1 and CDR2 from the germline V gene are MNHEY and SMNVEV (reference sequence). The V and J ends lost 6 bases and 7 bases respectively, with 15 bases between them. The CDR3 consists of 14 residues. CDR3 sequence: CASRGSGLGEKLFF. The CDR3 coding sequence is TGTGCCAGCAGAGGGTCAGGGTTGGGTGAAAAACTGTTTTTT.

This clone turned up a few times. The rearrangement joins TRBV5-3 to TRBJ2-7; TRBD2 agrees at 9 bases. TRBV5-3 is flagged as an ORF with uncertain function. With V trimmed by 0 bases and J by 3 bases, 10 bases remained unmatched. The CDR3 runs 17 residues. The CDR3 DNA is TGTGCCAGAAGCTTGGTGTTCGGGCGGGAGGGAATCTACGAGCAGTACTTC. Protein: CARSLVFGREGIYEQYF.

This chain links TRBV15 with TRBJ2-1, with 14 bases identical to TRBD2. The germline gives CDR1 LNHNV, CDR2 YYDKDF (reference sequence). The CDR3 runs to 15 residues. J lost 9 bases, V lost 1 base, and 2 bases had no gene match. As DNA, the CDR3 is TGTGCCACCAGCAGAGGGGGACTAGCGGGAGCTGAGCAGTTCTTC. It codes for CATSRGGLAGAEQFF.

The chain carries TRBV5-1 and TRBJ1-4; D ambiguous. This CDR3 contains 16 residues. Trimming removed 4 bases at V and 7 bases at J, with 20 bases between. CDR1 is SGHRS, CDR2 YFSETQ, per germline. The CDR3 reads CASSPEPPRSGEKLFF. In DNA form, the CDR3 reads TGCGCCAGCAGCCCGGAACCGCCGCGGAGTGGTGAAAAACTGTTTTTT.

The chain joins TRBV5-1 to TRBJ2-5; maybe TRBD1 (6 bases). This CDR3 region has 15 residues. Trimming pared 0 bases from V and 4 bases from J, leaving 13 bases between. In germline, CDR1 is SGHRS, CDR2 YFSETQ. The DNA for the CDR3 is TGCGCCAGCAGCTTGGTGATTGGGGGCGGAGAGACCCAGTACTTC. This encodes CASSLVIGGGETQYF.

The rearrangement links TRBV9 to TRBJ1-2; D is ambiguous. The CDR3 has 13 amino acids. Germline CDR1 SGDLS, CDR2 YYNGEE. Trimming removed 0 bases at V and 4 bases at J, with 7 bases between. CDR3 coding DNA: TGTGCCAGCAGCGTAGCTCAGGCCTATGGCTACACCTTC. This codes for CASSVAQAYGYTF.

In this sample, this clone turned up once. The rearrangement joins TRBV6-1 to TRBJ1-4; D possibly corresponds to TRBD1 (5 bases). Trimming pared 11 bases from V and 4 bases from J, leaving 14 bases between. This CDR3 contains 13 residues. Per the germline V gene, CDR1 is MNHNS and CDR2 is SASEGT. The CDR3: CAGHDSLNEKLFF. Written as DNA, the CDR3 is TGTGCCGGGCACGACAGTCTTAATGAAAAACTGTTTTTT.

The rearrangement uses TRBV19 and TRBJ1-1; D may be TRBD1 (5 bases). In germline, CDR1 is LNHDA, CDR2 SQIVND (reference sequence). V lost 7 bases and J 8 bases, leaving 17 bases between the germline ends. The CDR3 has 13 amino acids. The DNA for the CDR3 is TGTGCCAGTACGGGAGAGGGGCTAATAGAAGCTTTCTTT. Translation: CASTGEGLIEAFF.

This chain joins TRBV15 and TRBJ2-1; 8 positions match TRBD2. From germline, CDR1 is LNHNV and CDR2 YYDKDF (reference sequence). The CDR3 sequence is 16 residues long. Unmatched junction bases numbered 6, after V lost 3 bases and J lost 2 bases. The CDR3 region has the DNA TGTGCCACCAGCAGTCTACGGGAGGGCCCCTACAATGAGCAGTTCTTC. This gives the protein CATSSLREGPYNEQFF. The full variable domain, rest sourced from reference TRBV15 and TRBJ2-1, is DAMVIQNPRYQVTQFGKPVTLSCSQTLNHNVMYWYQQKSSQAPKLLFHYYDKDFNNEADTPDNFQSRRPNTSFCFLDIRSPGLGDTAMYLCATSSLREGPYNEQFFGPGTRLTVL.

With regard to this clone: Additional DNA sequences in this sample encode the identical CDR3. The chain recombines TRBV21-1 with TRBJ2-2; the D call in the table, TRBD1, was not verified against the DNA. TRBV21-1 is described as a pseudogene. The CDR3 is made up of 15 amino acids. The CDR3 nucleotides read TGTGCCAGCAGCGGGACATTCAAACAAACCGGGGAGCTGTTTTTT. Residues: CASSGTFKQTGELFF.

In its sample, this clone was seen a few times. V is TRBV5-6 and J is TRBJ2-7, with a weak D call TRBD2 (6 bases). The CDR3 is 16 residues long. Trimming stripped 0 bases from V and 3 bases from J, with 16 bases between. CDR1 and CDR2 from the germline V gene are SGHDT and YYEEEE. In DNA form, the CDR3 reads TGTGCCAGCAGCTTGGAGGGACCCACTAGCAGCTACGAGCAGTACTTC. Protein product: CASSLEGPTSSYEQYF.

The CDR3 loop reads CASSVGGGAYNEQFF. CDR3 DNA sequence: TGTGCCAGCAGCGTAGGCGGAGGGGCCTACAATGAGCAGTTCTTC. V gene TRBV9 combines with J gene TRBJ2-1, with D tentatively TRBD2 (6 bases). The germline V and J ends were trimmed by 0 bases and 2 bases, with 9 bases remaining between them. This CDR3 has 15 residues. Germline lookup yields CDR1 SGDLS and CDR2 YYNGEE. The whole variable domain, remainder taken from reference TRBV9 and TRBJ2-1, is DSGVTQTPKHLITATGQRVTLRCSPRSGDLSVYWYQQSLDQGLQFLIQYYNGEERAKGNILERFSAQQFPDLHSELNLSSLELGDSALYFCASSVGGGAYNEQFFGPGTRLTVL.

The chain uses TRBV18 and TRBJ1-2, with D tentatively TRBD1 (6 bases). This CDR3 has 15 amino acids. CDR1 KGHSH and CDR2 LQKENI come from the germline V gene. The V gene lost 0 bases and the J gene lost 4 bases, with 12 bases spanning the gap. In nucleotides, the CDR3 is TGTGCCAGCTCACCACCGACAGGTGGCGGCTATGGCTACACCTTC. This gives the protein CASSPPTGGGYGYTF.

The chain is built from TRBV5-6 and TRBJ2-7, with TRBD2 as a possible D gene (6 bases). The V and J ends lost 4 bases and 6 bases respectively, with 29 bases between them. The CDR3 sequence is 18 residues long. Germline V gives CDR1 SGHDT, CDR2 YYEEEE. DNA for the CDR3: TGTGCCAGCAGCCTAATGACATCGGGGGAAGGCCTTCGTCGCGAGCAGTACTTC. Its protein product is CASSLMTSGEGLRREQYF.

V is TRBV2 and J is TRBJ2-2; D not certain. The CDR3 sequence is 15 residues long. CDR1 is SNHLY and CDR2 is FYNNEI in the germline V gene. The ends were cut back, 2 bases at V and 5 bases at J, with 12 bases in the middle. CDR3 DNA: TGTGCCAGCAGTGAAAAGTCGCAGTCTACCGGGGAGCTGTTTTTT. It yields the protein CASSEKSQSTGELFF.

The chain uses TRBV10-2 and TRBJ1-5; a possible D gene is TRBD1 (5 bases). The CDR3 runs 15 residues. Germline CDR1 WSHSY, CDR2 SAAADI. Trimming cost V 6 bases and J 1 base, with 13 bases left between them. DNA for the CDR3: TGCGCCAGCAGAGGGGTCGTAAAAAGCAATCAGCCCCAGCATTTT. It specifies CASRGVVKSNQPQHF.

V usage is TRBV30 and J usage is TRBJ2-3, with 8 nucleotides matching TRBD1. This CDR3 is 13 amino acids long. The J segment lost 4 bases and the V segment lost 5 bases, leaving 5 bases of the junction unmatched. CDR1 GTSNPN and CDR2 SVGIG come from the germline V gene (reference sequence). The CDR3 DNA reads TGTGCCTGGGGGCTACAGGGGGCAGATACGCAGTATTTT. Translation gives CAWGLQGADTQYF.